Listed below are T cell receptor beta chains from one sample, sequenced in a study of blood T cell repertoires in COVID-19. Assay used: immunoSEQ multiplex PCR; TCRdb lists only in-frame clones, some missing. Of 150,000 to 200,000 clones listed, 80% to 90% were seen once; the top ten hold roughly 4%. The sequencing input was peripheral blood. Every receptor here comes from a woman in her seventies with acute or convalescent COVID-19. Both conserved end residues are trimmed from each CDR3. Fields, in order: J gene, clone size, V gene, CDR3 protein. Not every row has a clone size; where given, it reads once, few, many or a size class.

>TRBJ1-6|NA|TRBV5-5
ASSLVSRGSPLH
>TRBJ1-1|once|TRBV5-6
ASSLLSREVAF
>TRBJ1-5|NA|TRBV10-3
AIRGGANQPQH
>TRBJ1-1|NA|TRBV29-1
SVIHRDTEAF
>TRBJ2-3|NA|TRBV4-1
ASSQDGRATQY
>TRBJ2-3|NA|TRBV28
ASRGAGITLTDTQY
>TRBJ1-2|NA|TRBV5-6
ASSLGRGGNYGYT
>TRBJ1-6|NA|TRBV4-3
ASSQDGQGFNSPLH
>TRBJ2-4|NA|TRBV29-1
SVPLQGGNIQY
>TRBJ2-7|few|TRBV10-1
ARTGTHYSYEQY
>TRBJ1-5|NA|TRBV27
ASSPRTGTNQPQH
>TRBJ2-1|NA|TRBV6-5
ASSRGNSYNEQF
>TRBJ1-3|NA|TRBV7-2
ASSHARAGNTIY
>TRBJ2-3|NA|TRBV6-5
ASSELQGGTDTQY
>TRBJ1-2|NA|TRBV3-1/TRBV3-2
ASRVGAGYGYT
>TRBJ1-2|NA|TRBV5-6
ASSLWIVAYGYT
>TRBJ1-3|NA|TRBV6-6
ASSSGQGVDTIY
>TRBJ1-1|NA|TRBV20-1
SVGQGRRAF
>TRBJ1-1|NA|TRBV6-2/TRBV6-3
ASSYRGGTEAF
>TRBJ1-2|NA|TRBV19
ASSIGPGGVYGYT
>TRBJ2-7|NA|TRBV19
ASSIGWQGHAYEQY
>TRBJ2-5|NA|TRBV5-5
ASSKRLAGGPQETQY
>TRBJ2-2|NA|TRBV2
ASSLTGGDTGELF
>TRBJ2-2|few|TRBV7-9
AEIASGELF
>TRBJ1-2|few|TRBV29-1
SVAVVGLPV
>TRBJ1-2|NA|TRBV10-3
AISDGGGRGNYGYT
>TRBJ1-2|NA|TRBV5-1
ASSLGALGQANYGYT
>TRBJ1-2|NA|TRBV5-1
ASGGQGSNYGYT
>TRBJ1-4|NA|TRBV19
ASSRQPRGTNEKLF
>TRBJ1-2|NA|TRBV30
AWSVTPNRAPYGYT
>TRBJ1-2|NA|TRBV5-5
ASSLYGTGVGYT
>TRBJ1-2|NA|TRBV7-8
ASSSPLGQGYGYT
>TRBJ1-2|NA|TRBV12-3/TRBV12-4
ASSPGGGYGYT
>TRBJ2-7|NA|TRBV6-6
ASKGEGTDYEQY
>TRBJ1-1|NA|TRBV5-1
ASSRGRVGETEAF
>TRBJ2-5|NA|TRBV6-2/TRBV6-3
ASSAGGAGTPQETQY
>TRBJ1-4|NA|TRBV19
ASSPRDSYISEKLF
>TRBJ2-1|NA|TRBV4-2
ASTSGAGGLEEQF
>TRBJ2-2|NA|TRBV3-1/TRBV3-2
ASSQGSGRVAGELF
>TRBJ2-5|NA|TRBV10-1
ASSDSAQGGWETQY
>TRBJ1-4|few|TRBV7-2
ASSTGTGMSEKLF
>TRBJ2-2|NA|TRBV18
ASSPPRVAGELF
>TRBJ1-2|NA|TRBV29-1
SVESAGNNYGYT
>TRBJ1-5|once|TRBV6-2/TRBV6-3
ASSYFGGQGHNQPQH
>TRBJ1-1|NA|TRBV29-1
SGGDSANTEAF
>TRBJ1-2|NA|TRBV28
ASSWDRGQGGYT
>TRBJ2-1|NA|TRBV24-1
ATSGGEHEQF
>TRBJ2-3|NA|TRBV15
ATSRSGGFSDTQY